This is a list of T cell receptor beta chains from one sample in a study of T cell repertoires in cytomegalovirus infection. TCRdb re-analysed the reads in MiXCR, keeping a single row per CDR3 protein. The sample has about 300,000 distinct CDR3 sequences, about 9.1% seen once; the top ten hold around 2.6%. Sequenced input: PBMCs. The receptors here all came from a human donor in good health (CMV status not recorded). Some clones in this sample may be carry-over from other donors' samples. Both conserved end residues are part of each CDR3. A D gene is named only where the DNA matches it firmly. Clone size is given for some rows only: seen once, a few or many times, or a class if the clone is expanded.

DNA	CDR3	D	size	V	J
TGCGCCAGCAGCCAAGAGAGGGGCGATACGCAGTATTTT	CASSQERGDTQYF	-	many	TRBV4-1	TRBJ2-3
TGTGCCAGCAGCTTCAGAGGGGCCAACGTCCTGACTTTC	CASSFRGANVLTF	-	many	TRBV7-2	TRBJ2-6
TGTGCCAGCAGTTTCGGACGGCGCTCTGGGGCCAACGTCCTGACTTTC	CASSFGRRSGANVLTF	-	many	TRBV6-2/TRBV6-3	TRBJ2-6
TGTGCCAGTAGGGGACAGGGAAGGACCTCTGGGGCCAACGTCCTGACTTTC	CASRGQGRTSGANVLTF	TRBD1	few	TRBV19	TRBJ2-6
TGCAGTGCTACTTTTGGTGTCAGGGAAGCTTTCTTT	CSATFGVREAFF	-	-	TRBV20-1	TRBJ1-1
TGTGCCAGCAGAGACGGGACTAGCGGCCACAATGAGCAGTTCTTC	CASRDGTSGHNEQFF	TRBD2	few	TRBV6-2/TRBV6-3	TRBJ2-1
TGTGCCAGCAGCTTCTACCGGGACGGCACAGATACGCAGTATTTT	CASSFYRDGTDTQYF	-	-	TRBV7-9	TRBJ2-3
TGTGCCAGCAGTTTATGGGGGGGCGGGACAGAGGACAATGAGCAGTTCTTC	CASSLWGGGTEDNEQFF	-	many	TRBV28	TRBJ2-1
TGCAGTGCTCGGAAGGGGCAGGCGACGAGCAACGAGCAGTACTTC	CSARKGQATSNEQYF	-	-	TRBV20-1	TRBJ2-7
TGTGCCAGCAGTTCGAGCGGAGGGGGCCCCTCTAACCAAGAGACCCAGTACTTC	CASSSSGGGPSNQETQYF	-	few	TRBV6-1	TRBJ2-5
TGTGCCAGCAGGAACCAGGGATTGGGGGAGCAGTACTTC	CASRNQGLGEQYF	-	many	TRBV27	TRBJ2-7
TGTGCCAGCAGCTTAGGGGGGTTCACTGAAGCTTTCTTT	CASSLGGFTEAFF	-	many	TRBV7-3	TRBJ1-1
TGCAGCTCATCCTCTGGAAACACCATATATTTT	CSSSSGNTIYF	-	many	TRBV29-1	TRBJ1-3
TGTGCCAGCAGTGAATATTTACAAGACACTGAAGCTTTCTTT	CASSEYLQDTEAFF	-	many	TRBV25-1	TRBJ1-1
TGTGCCAGCAGGGCCCCGGGGGCATATGAAGCTTTCTTT	CASRAPGAYEAFF	-	many	TRBV25-1	TRBJ1-1
TGTGCCAGCAGCCTCACACGGGACTATGGCTACACCTTC	CASSLTRDYGYTF	-	many	TRBV7-9	TRBJ1-2
TGTGCCAGCAGCTTAAGAGGGAGGGAATACGAGCAGTACTTC	CASSLRGREYEQYF	TRBD2	many	TRBV7-8	TRBJ2-7
TGTGCCATCAGTCAGACAGGGCATACTCAAGAGACCCAGTACTTC	CAISQTGHTQETQYF	TRBD1	many	TRBV10-3	TRBJ2-5
TGCAGTGCTAGAGGCGGGTCCCCGAACACCGGGGAGCTGTTTTTT	CSARGGSPNTGELFF	-	few	TRBV20-1	TRBJ2-2
TGTGCCACCAGCAGAGATCTTCAAGGCAATCAGCCCCAGCATTTT	CATSRDLQGNQPQHF	-	few	TRBV15	TRBJ1-5
TGTGCCAGCAGTTTAGAGGGGGTCTCTGGGGCCAACGTCCTGACTTTC	CASSLEGVSGANVLTF	-	many	TRBV27	TRBJ2-6
TGCAGTGCTGACAGGGGGCTAACTAATGAAAAACTGTTTTTT	CSADRGLTNEKLFF	TRBD1	few	TRBV20-1	TRBJ1-4
TGTGCCAGCAGTCCACCCCCGGCGGCTAACAATGAGCAGTTCTTC	CASSPPPAANNEQFF	-	many	TRBV12-3/TRBV12-4	TRBJ2-1
TGTGCCAGCAGGGCCAACGAGGGACAGGCGAAGACCGAGCAGTACTTC	CASRANEGQAKTEQYF	TRBD1	-	TRBV25-1	TRBJ2-7
TGCGCCAGCAGCCCGACTAGCGGGGGACTCTACAATGAGCAGTTCTTC	CASSPTSGGLYNEQFF	TRBD2	many	TRBV5-1	TRBJ2-1
TGTGCCAGCAGCCAAGGGCCTAGTGGGGGACATGAGCAGTTCTTC	CASSQGPSGGHEQFF	-	few	TRBV3-1	TRBJ2-1
TGTGCCAGCAGCCTGGGGAGCGGGCGGGGGACCACAGATACGCAGTATTTT	CASSLGSGRGTTDTQYF	TRBD2	many	TRBV4-2	TRBJ2-3
TGTGCCAGCAGTGAAACCACAGGCTCCTATGGCTACACCTTC	CASSETTGSYGYTF	-	many	TRBV6-1	TRBJ1-2
TGTGCCAGCAGCTTAGGTCTCGGTGGGAATTCACCCCTCCACTTT	CASSLGLGGNSPLHF	-	many	TRBV11-2	TRBJ1-6
TGTGCCAGCAAGGTAGGGGAGGGGTACAATGAGCAGTTCTTC	CASKVGEGYNEQFF	TRBD2	many	TRBV6-1	TRBJ2-1
TGCAGCGTTGAAGGGACAGGGAGCCTGAACACTGAAGCTTTCTTT	CSVEGTGSLNTEAFF	TRBD1	-	TRBV29-1	TRBJ1-1
TGCAGTGCTAGAGTTGCGGGGACGACAGCTACGCAGTATTTT	CSARVAGTTATQYF	-	many	TRBV20-1	TRBJ2-3
TGTGCCAGCAGTGAGGTAGCGGGGGGGCCCCATGAGCAGTTCTTC	CASSEVAGGPHEQFF	TRBD2	many	TRBV6-1	TRBJ2-1
TGTGCCAGCAGTTCCTCGGACAGGTGGTTTTATGGCTACACCTTC	CASSSSDRWFYGYTF	TRBD1	many	TRBV6-2/TRBV6-3	TRBJ1-2
TGTGCCAGCAGCTTACAGGGGAAGACTAACTATGGCTACACCTTC	CASSLQGKTNYGYTF	TRBD1	few	TRBV5-6	TRBJ1-2
TGTGCCAGCAGTTTCCGGACCCAGAAGGAGACCCAGTACTTC	CASSFRTQKETQYF	-	many	TRBV6-6	TRBJ2-5
TGTGCCAGCAGCCTCGACACCTCCGCAACCCTATTGAACCTCAATGAGCAGTTCTTC	CASSLDTSATLLNLNEQFF	-	-	TRBV3-1	TRBJ2-1
TGTGCCAGCAGCTACAGGGAAACTAATGAAAAACTGTTTTTT	CASSYRETNEKLFF	-	-	TRBV7-9	TRBJ1-4
TGTGCCAGCAGTTTAAATCCCTCCTACGAGCAGTACTTC	CASSLNPSYEQYF	-	few	TRBV12-3/TRBV12-4	TRBJ2-7
TGTGCCATCACCCTGGACAGGAATGGCTACACCTTC	CAITLDRNGYTF	TRBD1	many	TRBV10-3	TRBJ1-2
TGTGCCAGCTCACAATCAGCGGGGGGCACAGATACGCAGTATTTT	CASSQSAGGTDTQYF	TRBD2	many	TRBV18	TRBJ2-3
TGTGCCACCAGTGATTCGGACAGGGGGAGATTGCATGAGCAGTTCTTC	CATSDSDRGRLHEQFF	TRBD1	-	TRBV24-1	TRBJ2-1